These T cell receptor beta chains were read from a single sample in a study of cytomegalovirus exposure and HLA in healthy donors. TCRdb keeps only in-frame clones here, not all; method: immunoSEQ multiplex PCR. The data hold 85,000 to 95,000 clones, with approximately 74% observed a single time. Sequenced sample: PBMCs. The origin of the receptors is a man aged 25-45 years in good health and CMV-seropositive. Each CDR3 is given with its conserved first and last residue. The D gene is left open where the match is weak. Only part of the rows carry a size: once, few, many, or a class if the clone is expanded.

j_gene	abundance	d_gene	v_gene	CDR3nt	CDR3aa
TRBJ1-2	few	NA	TRBV5-1	TGCGCCAGCAGCGCCATCCAGGAAAACTATGGCTACACCTTC	CASSAIQENYGYTF
TRBJ2-7	NA	NA	TRBV5-6	TGTGCCAGCAGCTTCGTCCGAGACGAGCAGTACTTC	CASSFVRDEQYF
TRBJ1-5	once	NA	TRBV7-3	TGTGCCAGCAGCCGGTCACAGAGCAATCAGCCCCAGCATTTT	CASSRSQSNQPQHF
TRBJ2-3	few	TRBD2	TRBV7-9	TGTGCCAGCAGCCAACAGCGGGAGATAGGGCAGTATTTT	CASSQQREIGQYF
TRBJ1-2	NA	NA	TRBV7-9	TGTGCCAGCAGCCTCAGGGATGGCTACACCTTC	CASSLRDGYTF
TRBJ1-2	NA	NA	TRBV7-9	TGTGCCAGCAGCTCAAACCCCCTAAACACCTTC	CASSSNPLNTF
TRBJ2-2	NA	TRBD1	TRBV7-7	TGTGCTAGCAGCGACAGGGGCACCGGGGAGCTGTTTTTT	CASSDRGTGELFF
TRBJ2-5	once	NA	TRBV7-7	TGTGCCAGCAGCTTAGACCTTCGGGGGCAAGAGACCCAGTACTTC	CASSLDLRGQETQYF
TRBJ2-3	once	NA	TRBV11-3	TGTGCCAGCAGCTTAGAGGGCAGCCACACGGATACGCAGTATTTT	CASSLEGSHTDTQYF
TRBJ2-2	NA	TRBD2	TRBV2	TGTGCCAGCAGTCTCGAAGAGAGCGGGGTCGGGGAGCTGTTTTTT	CASSLEESGVGELFF
TRBJ2-7	NA	NA	TRBV6-5	TGTGCCAGCAGCCCAAGGGGTTACGAGCAGTACTTC	CASSPRGYEQYF
TRBJ2-3	NA	NA	TRBV4-1	TGCGCCAGCAGCTTCCCGGGTACAGGCACTAGCACAGATACGCAGTATTTT	CASSFPGTGTSTDTQYF
TRBJ2-5	once	TRBD1	TRBV2	TGTGCCAGCAGTGAAGAGCAGGGGGCTGAGACCCAGTACTTC	CASSEEQGAETQYF
TRBJ1-5	NA	NA	TRBV27	TGTGCCAGCAGTTTACTCCCAGGGTTCAATCAGCCCCAGCATTTT	CASSLLPGFNQPQHF
TRBJ2-3	NA	NA	TRBV30	TGTGCCTGGCGGGGTATGGACACAGATACGCAGTATTTT	CAWRGMDTDTQYF
TRBJ2-1	NA	NA	TRBV6-5	TGTGCCAGCAGTTACAAGAGACAGTTGTTCTTC	CASSYKRQLFF
TRBJ1-5	NA	TRBD1	TRBV19	TGTGCCAGTAGTGGGACAGGCAATCAGCCCCAGCATTTT	CASSGTGNQPQHF
TRBJ1-6	NA	NA	TRBV4-1	TGCGCCAGCAGCCTGGGGGCAGGGGTGGACAATAATTCACCCCTCCACTTT	CASSLGAGVDNNSPLHF
TRBJ2-5	NA	NA	TRBV2	TGTGCCAGCAGTGAACAGCAAGAGACCCAGTACTTC	CASSEQQETQYF
TRBJ2-1	once	TRBD2	TRBV7-2	TGTGCCAGCAGCCCGAGACTAGCGGGAGGGCGGGGCCATGAGCAGTTCTTC	CASSPRLAGGRGHEQFF
TRBJ2-3	NA	NA	TRBV6-5	TGTGCCAGCATGCGCGGCAGCACAGATACGCAGTATTTT	CASMRGSTDTQYF
TRBJ1-1	few	NA	TRBV6-1	TGTGCCAGCGAAACGAGGTCTGAAGCTTTCTTT	CASETRSEAFF
TRBJ2-1	NA	TRBD2	TRBV4-3	TGCGCCAGCAGCCCCTCCGGGGGGGCGACCTACAATGAGCAGTTCTTC	CASSPSGGATYNEQFF
TRBJ1-2	NA	TRBD1	TRBV11-1	TGTGCCAGCAGCCCCGGACAGGGGGACTATGGCTACACCTTC	CASSPGQGDYGYTF
TRBJ1-1	NA	TRBD1	TRBV5-1	TGCGCCAGCAGCTTAACAACAGGGGGCTCGAACACTGAAGCTTTCTTT	CASSLTTGGSNTEAFF
TRBJ1-1	NA	NA	TRBV6-5	TGTGCCAGCAGTTTTAACAGGCTAACTGAAGCTTTCTTT	CASSFNRLTEAFF
TRBJ1-2	NA	NA	TRBV29-1	TGCAGCGTGGGGCGCGGGGCGGACTATGGCTACACCTTC	CSVGRGADYGYTF
TRBJ1-2	NA	TRBD1	TRBV5-4	TGTGCCAGCAGCTTGGCAGGGGGCGATGGCTACACCTTC	CASSLAGGDGYTF
TRBJ2-1	NA	NA	TRBV5-1	TGCGCCAGCAGCTTGGCCGGCAGGGATCCCTACAATGAGCAGTTCTTC	CASSLAGRDPYNEQFF
TRBJ1-2	NA	NA	TRBV5-4	TGTGCCAGCAGCTCGCCCAACAGGGAAAGAGGTTATGGCTACACCTTC	CASSSPNRERGYGYTF
TRBJ1-3	few	NA	TRBV6-6	TGTGCCAGCAGTTCGCCGGAGGGTAGGAACACCATATATTTT	CASSSPEGRNTIYF
TRBJ2-7	NA	TRBD1	TRBV30	TGTGCCTGGGGGGGCCCTCGGACAGGGATCACCTACGAGCAGTACTTC	CAWGGPRTGITYEQYF
TRBJ1-1	NA	TRBD1	TRBV9	TGTGCCAGCAGCGTAAACGGGGACAGAGGGACTGAAGCTTTCTTT	CASSVNGDRGTEAFF
TRBJ1-1	NA	NA	TRBV6-4	TGTGCCAGCATTGGAGGGCGGGTTACTGAAGCTTTCTTT	CASIGGRVTEAFF
TRBJ1-1	NA	NA	TRBV18	TGTGCCAGCTCACAGTGGGACTCGAACACTGAAGCTTTCTTT	CASSQWDSNTEAFF
TRBJ2-7	NA	TRBD2	TRBV27	TGTGCCAGCAGTAGGACTAGCGGGAGTAACTCCTACGAGCAGTACTTC	CASSRTSGSNSYEQYF
TRBJ2-5	NA	NA	TRBV9	TGTGCCAGCAGCGTCGCGGGGCAGGGCCAAGAGACCCAGTACTTC	CASSVAGQGQETQYF
TRBJ1-4	NA	NA	TRBV18	TGTGCCAGCTCACCAGCGGGTAATGAAAAACTGTTTTTT	CASSPAGNEKLFF
TRBJ1-2	NA	TRBD1	TRBV5-1	TGCGCCAGCAGCTTACAAGACAGGGGTAATGGCTACACCTTC	CASSLQDRGNGYTF
TRBJ1-1	NA	TRBD1	TRBV28	TGTGCCAGCAGTCCCACGGGACAGGGAAACACTGAAGCTTTCTTT	CASSPTGQGNTEAFF
TRBJ2-7	NA	TRBD2	TRBV5-1	TGCGCCAGCAGCTTGGGCGGGGGACTAGGTTCCTACGAGCAGTACTTC	CASSLGGGLGSYEQYF
TRBJ2-7	NA	TRBD2	TRBV4-1	TGCGCCAGCAGCTTAACTAGCGCCTACGAGCAGTACTTC	CASSLTSAYEQYF
TRBJ1-5	NA	TRBD1	TRBV6-5	TGTGCCAGCAGTTCCACAGGGGTCGGGACCAATCAGCCCCAGCATTTT	CASSSTGVGTNQPQHF
TRBJ1-2	once	NA	TRBV14	TGTGCCAGCAGCCCATCTAGCGAGGGGCGAGGCTACACCTTC	CASSPSSEGRGYTF
TRBJ1-4	NA	TRBD1	TRBV5-8	TGTGCCAGCAGCTCAATGGGACAGGGAGGAGAAAAACTGTTTTTT	CASSSMGQGGEKLFF
TRBJ2-7	NA	NA	TRBV6-5	TGTGCCAGCAGTTATTCCGGGACTGCAACCAACGAGCAGTACTTC	CASSYSGTATNEQYF
TRBJ2-7	NA	TRBD1	TRBV7-6	TGTGCCAGCAGCTTAGACAGGGGGCTTCATTACGAGCAGTACTTC	CASSLDRGLHYEQYF
TRBJ1-1	NA	NA	TRBV7-3	NA	CASSVGQGASTFF
TRBJ2-7	NA	TRBD1	TRBV5-4	TGTGCCAGCAGTCCCGGCACAGGGGGAGGCTACGAGCAGTACTTC	CASSPGTGGGYEQYF
TRBJ2-7	NA	TRBD1	TRBV6-1	TGTGCCAGCAGCGCTGGACAGGGTTTGGATTATGAGCAGTACTTC	CASSAGQGLDYEQYF
TRBJ1-1	once	TRBD1	TRBV29-1	TGCAGCGTTCCAGGGGGAACTGAAGCTTTCTTT	CSVPGGTEAFF
TRBJ1-4	NA	NA	TRBV7-2	TGTGCCAGCAGCTCACAGGGAGCTAATGAAAAACTGTTTTTT	CASSSQGANEKLFF
TRBJ1-6	NA	TRBD1	TRBV10-3	TGTGCCATCAGAGGGGGCGTCGATAATTCACCCCTCCACTTT	CAIRGGVDNSPLHF